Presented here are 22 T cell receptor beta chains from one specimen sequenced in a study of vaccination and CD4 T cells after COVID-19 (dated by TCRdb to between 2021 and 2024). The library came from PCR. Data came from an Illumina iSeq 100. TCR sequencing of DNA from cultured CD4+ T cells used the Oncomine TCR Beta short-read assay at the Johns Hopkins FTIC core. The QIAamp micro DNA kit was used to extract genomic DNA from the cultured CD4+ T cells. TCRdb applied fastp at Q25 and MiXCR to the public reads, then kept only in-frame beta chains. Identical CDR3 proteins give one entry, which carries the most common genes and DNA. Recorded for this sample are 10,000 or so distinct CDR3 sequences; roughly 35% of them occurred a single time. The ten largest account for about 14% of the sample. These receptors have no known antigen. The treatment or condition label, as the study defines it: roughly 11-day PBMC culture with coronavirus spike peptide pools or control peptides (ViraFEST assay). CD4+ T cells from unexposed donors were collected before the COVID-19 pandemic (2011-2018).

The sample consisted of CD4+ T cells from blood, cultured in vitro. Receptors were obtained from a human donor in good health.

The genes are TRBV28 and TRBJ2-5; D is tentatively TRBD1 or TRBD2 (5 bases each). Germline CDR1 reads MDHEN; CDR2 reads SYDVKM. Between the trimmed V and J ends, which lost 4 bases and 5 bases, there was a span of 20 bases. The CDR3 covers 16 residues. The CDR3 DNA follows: TGTGCCAGCAGTTCCCTCCCCGGGACCGAGTGGGAGACCCAGTACTTC. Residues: CASSSLPGTEWETQYF.

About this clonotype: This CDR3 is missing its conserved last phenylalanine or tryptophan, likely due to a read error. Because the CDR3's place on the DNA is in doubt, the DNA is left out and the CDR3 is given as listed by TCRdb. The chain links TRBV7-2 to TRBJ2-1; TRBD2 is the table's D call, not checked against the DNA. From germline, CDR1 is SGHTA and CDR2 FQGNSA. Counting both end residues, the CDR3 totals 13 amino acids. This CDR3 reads CASSLGLAGGERY.

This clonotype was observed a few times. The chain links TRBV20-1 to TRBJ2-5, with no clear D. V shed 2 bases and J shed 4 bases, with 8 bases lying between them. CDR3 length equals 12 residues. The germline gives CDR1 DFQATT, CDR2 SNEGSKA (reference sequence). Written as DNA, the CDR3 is TGCAGTGCTAGACAGGCACTAGAGACCCAGTACTTC. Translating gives CSARQALETQYF.

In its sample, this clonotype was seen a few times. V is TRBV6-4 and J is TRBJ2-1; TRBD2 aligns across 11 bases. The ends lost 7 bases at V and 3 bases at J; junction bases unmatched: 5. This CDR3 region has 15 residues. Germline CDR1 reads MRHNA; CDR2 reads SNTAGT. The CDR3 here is CASTPGLAVYNEQFF. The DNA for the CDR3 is TGTGCCAGCACCCCGGGACTAGCGGTCTACAATGAGCAGTTCTTC.

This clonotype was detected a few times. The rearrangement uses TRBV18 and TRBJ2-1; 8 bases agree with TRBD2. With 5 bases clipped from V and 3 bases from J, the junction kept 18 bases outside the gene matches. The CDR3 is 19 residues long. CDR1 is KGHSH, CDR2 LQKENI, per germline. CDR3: CASSVLPAGGLSIYNEQFF. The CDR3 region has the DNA TGTGCCAGCTCAGTCCTGCCCGCGGGAGGCCTCTCGATCTACAATGAGCAGTTCTTC.

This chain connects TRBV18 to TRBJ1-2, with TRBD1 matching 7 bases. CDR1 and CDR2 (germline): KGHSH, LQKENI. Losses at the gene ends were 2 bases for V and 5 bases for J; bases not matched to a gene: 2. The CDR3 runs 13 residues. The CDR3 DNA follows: TGTGCCAGCTCACCAGGGACAGAGTATGGCTACACCTTC. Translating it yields CASSPGTEYGYTF.

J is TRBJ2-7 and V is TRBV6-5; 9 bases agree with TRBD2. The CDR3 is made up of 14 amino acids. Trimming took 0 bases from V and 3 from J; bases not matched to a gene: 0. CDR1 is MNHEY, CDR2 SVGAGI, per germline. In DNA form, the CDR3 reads TGTGCCAGCAGTTACTCGACTAGCGGCTACGAGCAGTACTTC. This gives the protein CASSYSTSGYEQYF.

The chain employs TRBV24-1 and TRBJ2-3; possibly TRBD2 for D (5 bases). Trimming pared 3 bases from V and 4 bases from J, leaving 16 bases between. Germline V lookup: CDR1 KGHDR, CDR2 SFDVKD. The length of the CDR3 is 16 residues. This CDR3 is CATSDPTSFGADTQYF. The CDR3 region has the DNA TGTGCCACCAGTGATCCCACATCGTTCGGGGCAGATACGCAGTATTTT.

The CDR3 DNA reads TGTGCCATCAGGGGGACAGGGGGGGATAATTCACCCCTCCACTTT. This gives the protein CAIRGTGGDNSPLHF. The V call is TRBV10-3, the J call TRBJ1-6; 11 positions agree with TRBD1. The CDR3 spans 15 residues. V lost 6 bases, J lost 5 bases, and 3 bases stayed unmatched. In germline, CDR1 is ENHRY, CDR2 SYGVKD.

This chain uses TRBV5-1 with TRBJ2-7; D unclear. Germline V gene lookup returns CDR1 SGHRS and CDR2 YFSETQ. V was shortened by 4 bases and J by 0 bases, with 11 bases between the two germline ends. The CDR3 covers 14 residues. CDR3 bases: TGCGCCAGCAGCCAAGACGCGAGCTCCTACGAGCAGTACTTC. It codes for CASSQDASSYEQYF. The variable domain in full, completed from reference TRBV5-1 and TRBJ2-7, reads KAGVTQTPRYLIKTRGQQVTLSCSPISGHRSVSWYQQTPGQGLQFLFEYFSETQRNKGNFPGRFSGRQFSNSRSEMNVSTLELGDSALYLCASSQDASSYEQYFGPGTRLTVT.

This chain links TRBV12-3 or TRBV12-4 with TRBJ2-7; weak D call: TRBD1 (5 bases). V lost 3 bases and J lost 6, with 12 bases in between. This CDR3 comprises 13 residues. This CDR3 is CASSLNRQGEQYF. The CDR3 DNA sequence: TGTGCCAGCAGTTTGAACAGGCAGGGCGAGCAGTACTTC.

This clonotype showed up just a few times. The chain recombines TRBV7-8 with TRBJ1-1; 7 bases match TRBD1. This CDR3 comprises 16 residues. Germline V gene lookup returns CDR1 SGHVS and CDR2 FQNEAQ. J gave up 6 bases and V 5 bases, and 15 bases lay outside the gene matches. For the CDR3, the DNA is TGTGCCAGCAGCGTCACAGGGGCGCCGAGGAGCGCTGAAGCTTTCTTT. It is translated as CASSVTGAPRSAEAFF. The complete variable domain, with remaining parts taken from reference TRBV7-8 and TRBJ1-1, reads GAGVSQSPRYKVAKRGQDVALRCDPISGHVSLFWYQQALGQGPEFLTYFQNEAQLDKSGLPSDRFFAERPEGSVSTLKIQRTQQEDSAVYLCASSVTGAPRSAEAFFGQGTRLTVV.

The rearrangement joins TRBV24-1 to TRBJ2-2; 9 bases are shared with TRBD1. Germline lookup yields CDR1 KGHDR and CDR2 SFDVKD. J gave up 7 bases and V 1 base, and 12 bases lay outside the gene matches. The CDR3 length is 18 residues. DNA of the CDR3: TGTGCCACCAGTGATTTCGAGACAGGGGGAGAACGGGGCGGGGAGCTGTTTTTT. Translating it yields CATSDFETGGERGGELFF.

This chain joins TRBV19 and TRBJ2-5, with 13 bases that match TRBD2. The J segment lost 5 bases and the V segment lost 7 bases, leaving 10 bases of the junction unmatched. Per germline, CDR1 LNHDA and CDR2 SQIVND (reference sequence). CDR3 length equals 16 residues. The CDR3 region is CASTPGLAGDGETQYF. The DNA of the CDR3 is TGTGCCAGTACCCCCGGACTAGCGGGAGATGGGGAGACCCAGTACTTC.

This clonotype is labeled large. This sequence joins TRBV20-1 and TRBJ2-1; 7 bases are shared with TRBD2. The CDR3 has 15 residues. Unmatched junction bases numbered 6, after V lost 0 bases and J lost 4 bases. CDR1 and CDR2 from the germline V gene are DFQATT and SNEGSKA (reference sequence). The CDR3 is CSARDPNGGYNEQFF. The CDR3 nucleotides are TGCAGTGCTAGAGATCCCAACGGGGGGTACAATGAGCAGTTCTTC.

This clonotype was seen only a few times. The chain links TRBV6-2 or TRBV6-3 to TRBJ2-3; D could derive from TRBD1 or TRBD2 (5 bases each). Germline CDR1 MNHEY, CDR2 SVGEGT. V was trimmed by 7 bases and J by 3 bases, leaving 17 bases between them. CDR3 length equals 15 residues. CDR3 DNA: TGTGCCAGCACCACCTTCGGGTGGGGGACAGATACGCAGTATTTT. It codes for CASTTFGWGTDTQYF.

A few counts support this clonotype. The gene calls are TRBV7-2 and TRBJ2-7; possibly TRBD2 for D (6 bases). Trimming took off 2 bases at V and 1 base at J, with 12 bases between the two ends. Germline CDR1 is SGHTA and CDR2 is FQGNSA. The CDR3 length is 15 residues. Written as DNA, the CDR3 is TGTGCCAGCAGCTTACGGACGGGGGAATCCTACGAGCAGTACTTC. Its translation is CASSLRTGESYEQYF.

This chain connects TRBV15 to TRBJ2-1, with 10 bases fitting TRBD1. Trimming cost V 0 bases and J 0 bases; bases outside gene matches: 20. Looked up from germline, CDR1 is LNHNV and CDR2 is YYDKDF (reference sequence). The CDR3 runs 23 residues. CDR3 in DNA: TGTGCCACCAGCAGAGACCTACGGTATAGGGACAGGGGACCCTTAAGCTCCTACAATGAGCAGTTCTTC. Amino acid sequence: CATSRDLRYRDRGPLSSYNEQFF.

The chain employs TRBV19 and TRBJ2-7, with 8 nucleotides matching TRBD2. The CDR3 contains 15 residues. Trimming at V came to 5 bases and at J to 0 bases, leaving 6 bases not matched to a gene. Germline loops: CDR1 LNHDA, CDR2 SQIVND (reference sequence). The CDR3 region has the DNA TGTGCCAGTAGTGTCAGCGGGAGAGGCTCCTACGAGCAGTACTTC. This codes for CASSVSGRGSYEQYF.

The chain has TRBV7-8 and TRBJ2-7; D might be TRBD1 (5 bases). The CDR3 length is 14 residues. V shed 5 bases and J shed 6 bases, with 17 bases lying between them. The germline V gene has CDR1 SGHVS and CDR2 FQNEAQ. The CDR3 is CASSPRSRAGEQYF. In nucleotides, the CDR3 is TGTGCCAGCAGCCCAAGGAGCAGGGCAGGCGAGCAGTACTTC.

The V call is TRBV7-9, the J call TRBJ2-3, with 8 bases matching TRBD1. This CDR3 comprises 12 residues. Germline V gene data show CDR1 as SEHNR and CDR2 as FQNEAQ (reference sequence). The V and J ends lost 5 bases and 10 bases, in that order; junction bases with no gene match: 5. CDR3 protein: CASSVGQGAQYF. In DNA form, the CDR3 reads TGTGCCAGCAGCGTTGGACAGGGTGCGCAGTATTTT.

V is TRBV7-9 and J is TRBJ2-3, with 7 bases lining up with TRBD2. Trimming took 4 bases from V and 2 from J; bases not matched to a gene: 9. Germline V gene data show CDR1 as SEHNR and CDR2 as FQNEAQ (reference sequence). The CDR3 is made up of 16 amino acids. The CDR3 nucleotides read TGTGCCAGCAGCTCAGAGGGAGGGTTTCCCACAGATACGCAGTATTTT. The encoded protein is CASSSEGGFPTDTQYF.